The clone carrying this TCR beta chain was counted a single time. These data belong to a study of blood T cell repertoires in COVID-19. Study-wide background: The analysed material was cDNA or gDNA that came from T cells, B-cell-depleted T cells, or PBMCs.

Sequencing was performed with immunoSEQ multiplex PCR; in TCRdb, only in-frame clones are kept and a portion is missing. The repertoire holds about 300,000 clones, with roughly nine tenths as singletons. This CDR3 is built from 15 residues. Trimming took off 3 bases at V and 1 base at J, with 14 bases between the two ends. Germline-derived CDR1 and CDR2 are GTSNPN and SVGIG (reference sequence). Specimen: peripheral blood. The source is a woman in her twenties or thirties with COVID-19, enrolled during active disease. The chain couples TRBV30 to TRBJ2-3, with D possibly matching TRBD2 (6 bases). The CDR3 reads CAWSPKAGRTDTQYF. The CDR3 nucleotides read TGTGCCTGGAGCCCCAAGGCGGGGCGCACAGATACGCAGTATTTT.